The clone carrying this T cell receptor beta chain turned up a few times. The antigen is not known. The sample belongs to a study of beta chain features in type 1 diabetes. General observations from the study: A possible short-template PCR bias applies equally to patients and controls.

Each of the CD4+ naive, central memory, regulatory and stem cell-like memory populations was sorted via CD45RO/CCR7/CD25/CD127/CD95/CD27. Since all of the isolated RNA was reverse transcribed, expressed TCRB transcripts were what got sequenced. A few million reads, on average, came from each naive, central memory and regulatory T cell sample. Sequencing used immunoSEQ multiplex PCR; TCRdb keeps in-frame clones, though not all of them. This sample has about 410,000 clones; about 15% occur once, and the top ten carry roughly 0.04%. This CDR3 spans 16 amino acids. The specimen sequenced was naive CD4+ T cells from blood. The chain carries TRBV12-2 and TRBJ2-2; the tabulated D call, TRBD2, remains unverified against the DNA. TRBV12-2 is given as a pseudogene. This receptor was taken from a man younger than 40 in good health. The CDR3 bases are TGTGCAAGTCGCGCGGGACTAGCCTTGAACACCGGGGAGCTGTTTTTT. Amino acids: CASRAGLALNTGELFF.